The present entry profiles one T cell receptor (beta chain) with its context. The data derive from a study of blood T cell repertoires in COVID-19. CDR3 length equals 17 residues. Trimming took off 5 bases at V and 6 bases at J, with 22 bases between the two ends. CDR1 and CDR2 (germline): MNHNY, SVGAGI (reference sequence). Participant age was about 18 to 89 years, and participants resided in approximately 24 US areas. Measured with immunoSEQ multiplex PCR; TCRdb has only the in-frame clones, and not every one. The sample contains 120,000 or so clones, 80% to 85% of which appear only once. This chain connects TRBV6-6 to TRBJ1-4; tentatively, D is TRBD1 (6 bases). The TCR originated in a woman aged 25 to 39 who had recovered from COVID-19. The material sequenced was PBMCs or T cells enriched from blood (not recorded which). The CDR3 loop is CASSQQGVIRLDEKLFF. In nucleotides, the CDR3 is TGTGCCAGCAGTCAACAGGGTGTGATTCGTTTGGATGAAAAACTGTTTTTT.